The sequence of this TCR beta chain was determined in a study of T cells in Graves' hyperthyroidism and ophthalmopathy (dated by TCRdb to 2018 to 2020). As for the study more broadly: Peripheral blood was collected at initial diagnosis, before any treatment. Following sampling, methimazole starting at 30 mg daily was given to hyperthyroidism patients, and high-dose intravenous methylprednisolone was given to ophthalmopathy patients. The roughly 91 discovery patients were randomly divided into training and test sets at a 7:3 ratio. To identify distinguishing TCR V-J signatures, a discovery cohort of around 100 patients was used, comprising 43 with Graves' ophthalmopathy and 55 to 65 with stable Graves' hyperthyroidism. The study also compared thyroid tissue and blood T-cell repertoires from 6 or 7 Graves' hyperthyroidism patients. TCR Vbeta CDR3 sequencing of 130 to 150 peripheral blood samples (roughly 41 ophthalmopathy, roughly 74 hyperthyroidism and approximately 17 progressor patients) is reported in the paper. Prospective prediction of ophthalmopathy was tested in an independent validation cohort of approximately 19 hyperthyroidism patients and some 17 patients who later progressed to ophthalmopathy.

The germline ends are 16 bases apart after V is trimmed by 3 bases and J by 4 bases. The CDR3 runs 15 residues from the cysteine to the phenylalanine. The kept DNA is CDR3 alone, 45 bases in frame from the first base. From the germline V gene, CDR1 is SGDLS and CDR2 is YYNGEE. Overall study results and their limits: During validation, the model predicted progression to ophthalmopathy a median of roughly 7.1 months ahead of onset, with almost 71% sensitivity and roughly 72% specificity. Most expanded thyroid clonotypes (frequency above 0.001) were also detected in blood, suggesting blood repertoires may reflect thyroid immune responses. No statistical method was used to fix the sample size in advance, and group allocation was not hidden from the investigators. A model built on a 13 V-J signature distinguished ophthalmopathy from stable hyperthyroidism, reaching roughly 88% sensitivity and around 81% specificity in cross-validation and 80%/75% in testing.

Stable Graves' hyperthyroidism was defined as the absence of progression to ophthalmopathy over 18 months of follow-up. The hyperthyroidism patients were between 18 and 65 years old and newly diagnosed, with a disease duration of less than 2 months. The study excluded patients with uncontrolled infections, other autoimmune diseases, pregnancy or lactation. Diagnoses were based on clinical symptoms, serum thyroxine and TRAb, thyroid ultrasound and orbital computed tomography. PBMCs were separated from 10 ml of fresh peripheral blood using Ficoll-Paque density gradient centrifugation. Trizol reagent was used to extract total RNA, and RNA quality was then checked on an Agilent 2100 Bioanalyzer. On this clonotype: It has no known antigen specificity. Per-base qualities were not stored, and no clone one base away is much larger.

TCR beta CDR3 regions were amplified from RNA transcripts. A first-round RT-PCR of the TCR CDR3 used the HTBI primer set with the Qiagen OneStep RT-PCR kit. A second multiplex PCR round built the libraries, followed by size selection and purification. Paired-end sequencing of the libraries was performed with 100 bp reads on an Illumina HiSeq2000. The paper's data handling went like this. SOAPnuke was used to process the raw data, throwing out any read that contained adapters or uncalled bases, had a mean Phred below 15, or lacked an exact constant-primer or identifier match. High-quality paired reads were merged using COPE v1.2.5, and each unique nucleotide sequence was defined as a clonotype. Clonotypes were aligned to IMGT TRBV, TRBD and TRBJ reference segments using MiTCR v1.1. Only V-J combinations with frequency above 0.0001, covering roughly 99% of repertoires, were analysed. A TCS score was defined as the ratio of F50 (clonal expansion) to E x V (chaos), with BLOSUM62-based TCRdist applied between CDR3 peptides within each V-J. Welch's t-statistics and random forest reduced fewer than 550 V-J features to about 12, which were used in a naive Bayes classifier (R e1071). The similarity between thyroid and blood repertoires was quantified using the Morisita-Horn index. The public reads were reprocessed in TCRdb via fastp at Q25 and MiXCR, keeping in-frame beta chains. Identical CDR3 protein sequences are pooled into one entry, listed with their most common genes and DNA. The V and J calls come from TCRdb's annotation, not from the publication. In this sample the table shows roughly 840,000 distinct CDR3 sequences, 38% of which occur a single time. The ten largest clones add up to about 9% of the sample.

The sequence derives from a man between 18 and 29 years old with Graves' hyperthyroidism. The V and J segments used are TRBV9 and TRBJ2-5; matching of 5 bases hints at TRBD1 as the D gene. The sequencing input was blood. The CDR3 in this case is CASSEQAARIETQYF. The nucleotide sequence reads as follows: TGTGCCAGCAGCGAACAGGCGGCCAGGATAGAGACCCAGTACTTC.